A selection of T cell receptor beta chains follows, all from one sample in a study of shared clonotypes between healthy human individuals. Data came from immunoSEQ multiplex PCR; TCRdb stores just in-frame clones and leaves some out. The sample shows about 960,000 clones, around three quarters of them seen only once. Specimen: memory CD4+ T cells sorted from blood. Receptors were obtained from a man aged 18 to 30 in good health. The CDR3 runs from the conserved cysteine through the conserved F or W. A D gene is named only where the DNA matches it firmly. Size is stated for part of the rows, as once, few or many counts, or as a class when the clone is expanded.

d_call	clone_size	v_call	cdr3_length	j_call	cdr3_nt	cdr3_aa
-	-	TRBV6-6	15	TRBJ1-2	TGTGCCAGCAGTTACTCTGAGGGACCTAACTATGGCTACACCTTC	CASSYSEGPNYGYTF
-	-	TRBV18	13	TRBJ1-2	TGTGCCAGCTCACCACTTGGCGGAGATGGCTACACCTTC	CASSPLGGDGYTF
-	-	TRBV5-1	14	TRBJ1-6	TGCGCCAGCAGCTTGGGGGACGGTAATTCACCCCTCCACTTT	CASSLGDGNSPLHF
TRBD1	-	TRBV7-2	12	TRBJ2-7	TGTGCCAGCAGCTTGGACAGGGCTGAGCAGTACTTC	CASSLDRAEQYF
-	-	TRBV29-1	12	TRBJ2-7	TGCAGCGTTGAGTGGGGCGGGTACGAGCAGTACTTC	CSVEWGGYEQYF
-	-	TRBV27	13	TRBJ2-7	TGTGCCAGCAGTTATCAATTCTCCTACGAGCAGTACTTC	CASSYQFSYEQYF
-	-	TRBV6-1	13	TRBJ2-1	TGTGCCAGCCGGGTTGGGGGCTCCAATGAGCAGTTCTTC	CASRVGGSNEQFF
-	many	TRBV30	14	TRBJ2-2	TGTGCCTGGAGTGTAACAGGGCGCACCGGGGAGCTGTTTTTT	CAWSVTGRTGELFF
-	-	TRBV18	15	TRBJ2-7	TGTGCCAGCTCACCACCGAGGGGCAGCACCTACGAGCAGTACTTC	CASSPPRGSTYEQYF
-	-	TRBV30	11	TRBJ2-1	TGTGCCTGGAGTCCCGGGGTAGAGCAGTTCTTC	CAWSPGVEQFF
-	-	TRBV18	13	TRBJ1-2	TGTGCCAGCTCACCAGTCGAGGACTATGGCTACACCTTC	CASSPVEDYGYTF
-	-	TRBV28	16	TRBJ2-3	TGTGCCAGCAGTCCTTTAGGCTACAGGGTGGGAGATACGCAGTATTTT	CASSPLGYRVGDTQYF
TRBD1	-	TRBV10-2	12	TRBJ1-2	TGCGCCAGCAGTCTTGACAGGGGTGGCTACACCTTC	CASSLDRGGYTF
TRBD1	once	TRBV25-1	15	TRBJ1-4	TGTGCCAGCAGTGAGCCGGGACAGGTGAATGAAAAACTGTTTTTT	CASSEPGQVNEKLFF